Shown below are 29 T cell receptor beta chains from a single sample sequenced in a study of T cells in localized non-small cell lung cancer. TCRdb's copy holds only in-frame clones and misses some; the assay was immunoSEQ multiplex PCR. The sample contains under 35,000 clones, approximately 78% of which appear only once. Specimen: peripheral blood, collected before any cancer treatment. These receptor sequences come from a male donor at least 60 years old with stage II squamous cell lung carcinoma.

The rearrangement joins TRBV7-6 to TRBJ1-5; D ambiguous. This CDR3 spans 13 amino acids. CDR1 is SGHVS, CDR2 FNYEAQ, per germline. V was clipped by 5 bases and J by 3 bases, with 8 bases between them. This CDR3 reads CASSPRPNQPQHF. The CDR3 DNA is TGTGCCAGCAGCCCCCGCCCCAATCAGCCCCAGCATTTT.

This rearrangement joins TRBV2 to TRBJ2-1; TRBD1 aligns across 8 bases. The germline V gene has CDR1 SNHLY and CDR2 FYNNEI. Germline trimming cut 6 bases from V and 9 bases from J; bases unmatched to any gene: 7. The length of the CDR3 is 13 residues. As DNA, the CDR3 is TGTGCCAGCAGCTTTCAGGGGGCTCCTGAGCAGTTCTTC. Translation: CASSFQGAPEQFF.

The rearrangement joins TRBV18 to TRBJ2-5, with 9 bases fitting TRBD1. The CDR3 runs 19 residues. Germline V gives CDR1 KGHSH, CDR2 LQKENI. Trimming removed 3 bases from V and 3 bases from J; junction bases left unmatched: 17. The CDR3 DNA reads TGTGCCAGCTCACCCCAAGCGGGGACAGGGCTTGGATCTGAAGAGACCCAGTACTTC. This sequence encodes CASSPQAGTGLGSEETQYF.

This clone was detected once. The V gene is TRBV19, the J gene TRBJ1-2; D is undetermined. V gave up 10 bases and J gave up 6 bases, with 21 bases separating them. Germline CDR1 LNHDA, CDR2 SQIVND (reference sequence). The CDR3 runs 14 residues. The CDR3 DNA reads TGTGCCACAAGGGAACACGGCGGAGGAGATGGCTACACCTTC. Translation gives CATREHGGGDGYTF.

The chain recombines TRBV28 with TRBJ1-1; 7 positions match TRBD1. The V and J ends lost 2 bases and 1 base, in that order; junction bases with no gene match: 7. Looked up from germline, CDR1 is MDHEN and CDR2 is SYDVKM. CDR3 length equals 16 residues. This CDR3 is CASSLRGQWANTEAFF. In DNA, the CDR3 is TGTGCCAGCAGTTTAAGGGGACAGTGGGCGAACACTGAAGCTTTCTTT.

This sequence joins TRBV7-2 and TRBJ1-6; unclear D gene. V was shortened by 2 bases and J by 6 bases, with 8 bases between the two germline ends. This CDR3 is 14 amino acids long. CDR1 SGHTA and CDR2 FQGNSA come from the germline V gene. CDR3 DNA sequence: TGTGCCAGCAGCTTAAAGGGTGTTAATTCACCCCTCCACTTT. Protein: CASSLKGVNSPLHF. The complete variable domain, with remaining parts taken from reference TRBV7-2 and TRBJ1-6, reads GAGVSQSPSNKVTEKGKDVELRCDPISGHTALYWYRQSLGQGLEFLIYFQGNSAPDKSGLPSDRFSAERTGGSVSTLTIQRTQQEDSAVYLCASSLKGVNSPLHFGNGTRLTVT.

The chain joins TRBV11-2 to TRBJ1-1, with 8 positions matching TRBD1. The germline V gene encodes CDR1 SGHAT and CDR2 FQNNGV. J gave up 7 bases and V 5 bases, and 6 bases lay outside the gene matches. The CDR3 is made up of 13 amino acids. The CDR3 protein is CASSQTGADEAFF. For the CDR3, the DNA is TGTGCCAGCAGCCAGACAGGGGCGGATGAAGCTTTCTTT.

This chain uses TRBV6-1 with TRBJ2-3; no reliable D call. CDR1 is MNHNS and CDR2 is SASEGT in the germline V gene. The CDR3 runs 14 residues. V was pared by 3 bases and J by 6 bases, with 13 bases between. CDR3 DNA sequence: TGTGCCAGCAGTGAGACCTCCCAGAGGGATACGCAGTATTTT. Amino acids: CASSETSQRDTQYF.

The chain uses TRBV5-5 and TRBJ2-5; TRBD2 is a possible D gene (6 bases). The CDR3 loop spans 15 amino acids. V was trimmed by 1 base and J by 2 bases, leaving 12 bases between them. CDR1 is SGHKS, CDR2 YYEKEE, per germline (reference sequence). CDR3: CASSLRPSVQETQYF. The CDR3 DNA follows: TGTGCCAGCAGCTTGAGGCCTAGCGTTCAAGAGACCCAGTACTTC.

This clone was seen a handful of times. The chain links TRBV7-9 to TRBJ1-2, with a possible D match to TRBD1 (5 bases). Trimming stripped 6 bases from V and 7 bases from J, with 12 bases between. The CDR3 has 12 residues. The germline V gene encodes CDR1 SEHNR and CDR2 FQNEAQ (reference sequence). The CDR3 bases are TGTGCCAGCAGAACTGAAGGGGCTGGCTACACCTTC. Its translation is CASRTEGAGYTF.

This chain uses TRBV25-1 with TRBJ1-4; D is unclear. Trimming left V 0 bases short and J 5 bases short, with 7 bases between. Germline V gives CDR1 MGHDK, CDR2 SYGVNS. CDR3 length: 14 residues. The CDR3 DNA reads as TGTGCCAGCAGTGAATATACAGACAATGAAAAACTGTTTTTT. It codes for CASSEYTDNEKLFF. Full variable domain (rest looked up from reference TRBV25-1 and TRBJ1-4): EADIYQTPRYLVIGTGKKITLECSQTMGHDKMYWYQQDPGMELHLIHYSYGVNSTEKGDLSSESTVSRIRTEHFPLTLESARPSHTSQYLCASSEYTDNEKLFFGSGTQLSVL.

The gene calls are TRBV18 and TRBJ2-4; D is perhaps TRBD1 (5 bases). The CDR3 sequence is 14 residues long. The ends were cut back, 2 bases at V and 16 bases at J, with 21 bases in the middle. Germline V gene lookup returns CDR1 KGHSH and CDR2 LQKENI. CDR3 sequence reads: CASSPIETDTPNYF. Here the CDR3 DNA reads TGTGCCAGCTCACCAATAGAGACGGACACCCCAAATTACTTC.

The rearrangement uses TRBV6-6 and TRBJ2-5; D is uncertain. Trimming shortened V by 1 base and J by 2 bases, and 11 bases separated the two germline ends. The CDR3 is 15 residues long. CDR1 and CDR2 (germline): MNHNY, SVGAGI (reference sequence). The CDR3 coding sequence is TGTGCCAGCAGTTACTTTACGGCCACACAAGAGACCCAGTACTTC. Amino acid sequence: CASSYFTATQETQYF.

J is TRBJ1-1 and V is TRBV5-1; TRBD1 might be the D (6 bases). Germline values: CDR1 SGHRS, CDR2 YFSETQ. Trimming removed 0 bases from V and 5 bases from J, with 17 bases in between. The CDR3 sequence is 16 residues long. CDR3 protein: CASSLAAGALITEAFF. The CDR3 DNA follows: TGCGCCAGCAGCTTGGCCGCAGGGGCCCTAATTACTGAAGCTTTCTTT.

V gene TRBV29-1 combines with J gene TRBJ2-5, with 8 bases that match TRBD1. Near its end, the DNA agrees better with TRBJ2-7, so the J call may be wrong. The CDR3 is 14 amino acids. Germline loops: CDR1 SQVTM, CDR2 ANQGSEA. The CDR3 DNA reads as TGCAGCGTTTTAACCCAGGGGGCTCTACACGAGCAGTACTTC. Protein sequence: CSVLTQGALHEQYF.

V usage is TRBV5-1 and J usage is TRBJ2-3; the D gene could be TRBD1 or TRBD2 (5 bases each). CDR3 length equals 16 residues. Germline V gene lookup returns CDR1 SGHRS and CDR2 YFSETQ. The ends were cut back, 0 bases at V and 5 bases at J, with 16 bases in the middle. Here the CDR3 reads CASSLGGTHGVDTQYF. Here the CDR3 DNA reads TGCGCCAGCAGCTTGGGGGGGACGCACGGGGTAGATACGCAGTATTTT.

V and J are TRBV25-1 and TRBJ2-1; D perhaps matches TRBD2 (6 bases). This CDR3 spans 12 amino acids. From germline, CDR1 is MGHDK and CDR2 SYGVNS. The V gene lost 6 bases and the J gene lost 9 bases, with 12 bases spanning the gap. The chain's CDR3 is CASRGGMGEQFF. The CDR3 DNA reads TGTGCCAGCAGGGGCGGGATGGGTGAGCAGTTCTTC.

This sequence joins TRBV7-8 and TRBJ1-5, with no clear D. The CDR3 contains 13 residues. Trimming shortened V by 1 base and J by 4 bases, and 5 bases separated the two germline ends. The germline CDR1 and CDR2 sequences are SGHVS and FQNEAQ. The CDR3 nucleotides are TGTGCCAGCAGCTTAGTAATGAATCAGCCCCAGCATTTT. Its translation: CASSLVMNQPQHF.

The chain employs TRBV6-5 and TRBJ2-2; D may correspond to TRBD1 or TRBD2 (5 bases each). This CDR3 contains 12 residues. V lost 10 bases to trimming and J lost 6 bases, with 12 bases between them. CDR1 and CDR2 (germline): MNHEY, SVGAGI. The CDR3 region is CATVGGPGELFF. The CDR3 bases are TGTGCCACCGTTGGGGGTCCCGGGGAGCTGTTTTTT.

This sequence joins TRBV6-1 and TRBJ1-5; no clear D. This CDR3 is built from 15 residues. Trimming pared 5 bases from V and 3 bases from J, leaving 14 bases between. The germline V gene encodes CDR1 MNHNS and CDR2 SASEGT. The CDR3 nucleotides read TGTGCCAGCAGTTTTCCAAGCGGGGACAATCAGCCCCAGCATTTT. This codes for CASSFPSGDNQPQHF.

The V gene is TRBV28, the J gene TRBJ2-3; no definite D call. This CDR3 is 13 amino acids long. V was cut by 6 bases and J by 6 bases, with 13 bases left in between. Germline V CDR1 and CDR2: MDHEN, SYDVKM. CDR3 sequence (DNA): TGTGCCAGCAGCCCCTCGCTGGGGGATACGCAGTATTTT. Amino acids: CASSPSLGDTQYF.

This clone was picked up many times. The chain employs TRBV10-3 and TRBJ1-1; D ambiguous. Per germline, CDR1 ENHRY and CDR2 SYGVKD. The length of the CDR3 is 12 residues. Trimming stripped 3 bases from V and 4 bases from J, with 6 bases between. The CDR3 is CAISEGGTEAFF. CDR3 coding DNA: TGTGCCATCAGTGAAGGCGGCACTGAAGCTTTCTTT.

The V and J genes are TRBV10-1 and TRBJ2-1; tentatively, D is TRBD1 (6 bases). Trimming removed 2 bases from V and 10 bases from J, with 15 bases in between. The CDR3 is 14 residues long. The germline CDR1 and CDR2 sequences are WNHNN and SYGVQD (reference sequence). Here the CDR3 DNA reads TGCGCCAGCAGTGAGGGTTCCAGGGGAAGGGAGCAGTTCTTC. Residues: CASSEGSRGREQFF.

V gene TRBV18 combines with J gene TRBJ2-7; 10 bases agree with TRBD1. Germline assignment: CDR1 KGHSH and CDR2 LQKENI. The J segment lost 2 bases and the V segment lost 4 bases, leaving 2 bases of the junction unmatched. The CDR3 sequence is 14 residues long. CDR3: CASSRDRGTYEQYF. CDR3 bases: TGTGCCAGCTCACGGGACAGGGGTACCTACGAGCAGTACTTC. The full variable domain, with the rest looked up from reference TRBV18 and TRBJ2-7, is NAGVMQNPRHLVRRRGQEARLRCSPMKGHSHVYWYRQLPEEGLKFMVYLQKENIIDESGMPKERFSAEFPKEGPSILRIQQVVRGDSAAYFCASSRDRGTYEQYFGPGTRLTVT.

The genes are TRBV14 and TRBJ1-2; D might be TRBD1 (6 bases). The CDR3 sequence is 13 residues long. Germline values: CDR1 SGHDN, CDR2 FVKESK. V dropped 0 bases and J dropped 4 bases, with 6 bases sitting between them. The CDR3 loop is CASSQDRGYGYTF. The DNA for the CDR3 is TGTGCCAGCAGCCAAGACAGGGGCTATGGCTACACCTTC.

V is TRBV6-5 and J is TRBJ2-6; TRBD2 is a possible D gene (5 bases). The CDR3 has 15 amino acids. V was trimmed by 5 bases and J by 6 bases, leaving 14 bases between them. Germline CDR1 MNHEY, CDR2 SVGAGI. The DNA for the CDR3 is TGTGCCAGCAGTCACCAGGAGGATTTGGCCAACGTCCTGACTTTC. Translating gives CASSHQEDLANVLTF.

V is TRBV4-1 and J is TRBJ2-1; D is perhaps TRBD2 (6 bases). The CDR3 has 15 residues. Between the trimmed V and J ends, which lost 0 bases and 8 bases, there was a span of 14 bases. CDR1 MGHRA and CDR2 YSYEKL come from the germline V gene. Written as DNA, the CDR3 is TGCGCCAGCAGCCAAGACCCCGGAGGGTTCGATGAGCAGTTCTTC. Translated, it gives CASSQDPGGFDEQFF.

In nucleotides, the CDR3 is TGCAGTCCTAACTATGGCTACACCTTC. Protein sequence: CSPNYGYTF. J is TRBJ1-2 and V is TRBV20-1; D unresolved. Per germline, CDR1 DFQATT and CDR2 SNEGSKA (reference sequence). Trimming took 8 bases from V and 0 from J, leaving 1 base between them. The length of the CDR3 is 9 residues.

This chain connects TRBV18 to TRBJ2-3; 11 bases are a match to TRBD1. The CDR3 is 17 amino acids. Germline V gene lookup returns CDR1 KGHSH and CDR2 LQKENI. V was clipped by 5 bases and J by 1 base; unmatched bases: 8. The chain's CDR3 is CASSSGTGGIRTDTQYF. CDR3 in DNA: TGTGCCAGCTCATCGGGGACAGGGGGAATCCGCACAGATACGCAGTATTTT.